The entry that follows covers one T cell receptor (beta chain) sequence. Its antigen is not known. This sample was taken from a study of T cell repertoires in cytomegalovirus infection. Study-level information: CMV infection together with matching HLA type was indicated by public TCR beta signatures. General study points: HLA-C-restricted, CMV-specific TCR beta clonotypes were dominant ex vivo.

Trimming pared 6 bases from V and 1 base from J, leaving 16 bases between. Germline V gene lookup returns CDR1 MNHGY and CDR2 SAAAGT. The length of the CDR3 is 16 residues. TCRdb independently ran MiXCR on the reads; one entry per CDR3 protein. The sample lists 30,000 to 40,000 distinct CDR3 sequences, 52% occurring once. Sequences were derived from CD8+ T cells from cultured PBMCs, sampled from culture after CMV antigen stimulation. The clonotype originates from a human donor in good health (CMV status not recorded). Some clones in this sample may be carry-over from other donors' samples. This rearrangement joins TRBV6-8 to TRBJ2-4; D unclear. The CDR3 here is CASSPEPFGAKNIQYF. In DNA, the CDR3 is TGTGCCAGCAGCCCCGAGCCTTTTGGGGCCAAAAACATTCAGTACTTC.